The clone carrying this TCR beta chain was seen many times. These data belong to a study of Graves' ophthalmopathy and Graves' hyperthyroidism. Looked up from germline, CDR1 is SNHLY and CDR2 is FYNNEI. V lost 6 bases to trimming and J lost 1 base, with 12 bases between them. CDR3 length: 14 amino acids. Amplification from RNA transcripts yielded the TCR beta CDR3 regions. HTBI primers were used in a first-round RT-PCR, which preceded a second-round multiplex PCR. One entry per CDR3 protein results from TCRdb running MiXCR on the multiplex PCR reads. The sample holds 300,000 to 450,000 distinct CDR3 sequences, 17% seen once. Clinical symptoms, serum thyroxine, TRAb, thyroid ultrasound and orbital computed tomography determined diagnosis.

The sequence was obtained from an adult woman with stable Graves' hyperthyroidism. The rearrangement links TRBV2 to TRBJ2-5; D might be TRBD1 (6 bases). Sample: peripheral blood. The CDR3 DNA follows: TGTGCCAGCAGCCCGGGACACTCCCAAGAGACCCAGTACTTC. It encodes CASSPGHSQETQYF.